This T cell receptor (beta chain) emerged from a study of neurological immune-mediated disorders. Synthesis of cDNA was carried out by template-switch 5'RACE. The reaction used 10-nucleotide random UMIs. One entry per CDR3 protein, called by TCRdb with MiXCR from the 5' RACE reads. The sample contains about 46,000 distinct CDR3 sequences, 3.5% to 5.5% of which appear only once. Germline lookup yields CDR1 DFQATT and CDR2 SNEGSKA (reference sequence). The CDR3 runs 16 residues. Between the trimmed V and J ends, which lost 3 bases and 4 bases, there was a span of 21 bases. At least ten counts were recorded for this clonotype. Its antigen is still unknown. Study-wide results and limits: Patients with HTLV-1-associated myelopathy had the highest level of TCR clonal expansion, whereas patients with multiple sclerosis had the lowest level, falling beneath the level found in healthy controls. One related-CDR3 cluster, identified by phylogenetic grouping, held the repertoires of 18 of 34 multiple sclerosis patients and was a possible signature.

The sequence was obtained from a woman aged 55-69 years with multiple sclerosis. This chain joins TRBV20-1 and TRBJ1-1; D possibly corresponds to TRBD1 (6 bases). The source material was PBMCs. CDR3: CSASLPRGGPGTEAFF. CDR3 DNA sequence: TGCAGTGCTAGCCTCCCCCGTGGGGGCCCGGGCACTGAAGCTTTCTTT.